This T cell receptor beta chain was identified in a study of blood T cell repertoires in COVID-19. One Seattle source followed patients from active infection through their disease course. This clone was detected only a few times. Sequenced by immunoSEQ multiplex PCR; TCRdb stores in-frame clones only, minus some. The repertoire holds some 270,000 clones, with about 80% as singletons. V lost 5 bases and J lost 4, with 20 bases in between. This CDR3 spans 16 amino acids. Germline CDR1 reads SEHNR; CDR2 reads FQNEAQ (reference sequence). The gene calls are TRBV7-9 and TRBJ1-2, with D possibly matching TRBD1 (6 bases). The source material was peripheral blood. The sequence came from a person between 70 and 80 years old with COVID-19, enrolled during active disease. CDR3 region: CASSKGTLPEGYGYTF. The CDR3 nucleotides read TGTGCCAGCAGCAAGGGGACACTCCCCGAGGGCTATGGCTACACCTTC.